The sequence of this TCR beta chain was determined in a study of blood T cell repertoires in COVID-19. Looking at the study overall: Sites in the United States, Italy and Spain provided acute and convalescent COVID-19 samples. The cDNA or gDNA used as material had been derived from T cells, B-cell-depleted T cells, or PBMCs.

Original analysis: Amplifying reference gene primers gave estimates of nucleated cell counts. Using immunoSEQ multiplex PCR, the repertoire was profiled, and TCRdb retains in-frame clones only, with some absent. The V and J calls and clone size were taken over from that table, and D and trimming were inferred from the DNA. The sample holds approximately 90,000 clones; about 79% are singletons and the top ten take around a quarter. The clonotype comes from a man in his fifties or sixties with acute or convalescent COVID-19. The sample taken for sequencing was peripheral blood.

Here the CDR3 DNA reads TGTGCCAGCAGAAACCGACAGGGGGTTGGTGGCTACACCTTC. As protein: CASRNRQGVGGYTF. The chain carries TRBV28 and TRBJ1-2; 9 bases are shared with TRBD1. The V and J ends lost 6 bases and 7 bases, in that order; junction bases with no gene match: 9. The CDR3 contains 14 residues. Germline CDR1 reads MDHEN; CDR2 reads SYDVKM.